This is a list of T cell receptor beta chains from one sample in a study of cytomegalovirus exposure and HLA in healthy donors. Assay: immunoSEQ multiplex PCR; the TCRdb copy retains only in-frame clones and omits some. Seen here are around 78,000 clones, 63% observed once, and the top ten hold around 5.8%. Sequencing used PBMCs. The receptors come from a man aged 25 to 40 in good health and CMV-seropositive. CDR3s include the opening cysteine and the closing phenylalanine or tryptophan. A D gene is named only where the DNA matches it firmly. Clone sizes are given selectively: once, few, many, or a class where the clone is expanded.

TRBV4-1	.	.	TRBJ1-3	CASSQSREENWNTIYF	TGCGCCAGCAGCCAATCTCGTGAGGAAAACTGGAACACCATATATTTT
TRBV7-3	TRBD1	.	TRBJ2-5	CASSLGQGETQYF	TGTGCCAGCAGCTTAGGACAGGGAGAGACCCAGTACTTC
TRBV6-5	TRBD2	.	TRBJ2-3	CASSPGLALTDTQYF	TGTGCCAGCAGTCCCGGACTAGCCCTCACAGATACGCAGTATTTT
TRBV6-6	TRBD2	.	TRBJ2-1	CASSGAGGYNEQFF	TGTGCCAGCAGTGGGGCGGGAGGGTACAATGAGCAGTTCTTC
TRBV29-1	TRBD2	few	TRBJ2-2	CSVEGLRVTGELFF	TGCAGCGTTGAGGGACTAAGGGTTACCGGGGAGCTGTTTTTT
TRBV9	TRBD2	.	TRBJ2-1	CASSVVGTRNEQFF	TGTGCCAGCAGCGTAGTTGGGACTAGGAATGAGCAGTTCTTC
TRBV9	TRBD2	.	TRBJ2-7	CASSVEASGGSYEQYF	TGTGCCAGCAGCGTAGAGGCTAGCGGGGGCTCCTACGAGCAGTACTTC
TRBV2	TRBD1	.	TRBJ1-3	CASNPVGTKGANLGKSGNTIYF	TGTGCCAGCAACCCGGTGGGTACTAAGGGGGCGAACCTTGGGAAGTCTGGAAACACCATATATTTT
TRBV29-1	.	.	TRBJ2-7	CSVEKAQGLAEQYF	TGCAGCGTTGAAAAGGCCCAGGGGTTGGCCGAGCAGTACTTC
TRBV10-1	TRBD2	few	TRBJ2-1	CASSDPRTSGGAGDYNEQFF	TGCGCCAGCAGTGACCCCCGGACTAGCGGGGGGGCGGGGGACTACAATGAGCAGTTCTTC